This record covers a single T cell receptor beta chain. This specimen belongs to a study of blood T cell repertoires in COVID-19. As for the study in general: The United States, Italy and Spain supplied acute and convalescent COVID-19 samples. In each case, the material was cDNA or gDNA derived from T cells, B-cell-depleted T cells, or PBMCs.

Per the original data handling: For nucleated cells, counts were estimated from reference gene primer amplification. Produced via immunoSEQ multiplex PCR; TCRdb's table is partial and in-frame only. V and J calls and clone size follow that table, whereas D and trimming were derived from the DNA. The sample consists of some 530,000 clones, 80% to 90% of them appearing once. The V end was cut by 3 bases, the J end by 7 bases, with 21 bases between. In germline, CDR1 is SEHNR, CDR2 FQNEAQ (reference sequence). The CDR3 covers 16 residues. The TCR comes from a human donor in a cohort sampled during active COVID-19. The chain joins TRBV7-9 to TRBJ1-2; possibly TRBD1 for D (6 bases). Input material: peripheral blood. The CDR3 here is CASSLKQGTTTGGYTF. In DNA form, the CDR3 reads TGTGCCAGCAGCTTGAAACAGGGCACGACAACGGGTGGCTACACCTTC.